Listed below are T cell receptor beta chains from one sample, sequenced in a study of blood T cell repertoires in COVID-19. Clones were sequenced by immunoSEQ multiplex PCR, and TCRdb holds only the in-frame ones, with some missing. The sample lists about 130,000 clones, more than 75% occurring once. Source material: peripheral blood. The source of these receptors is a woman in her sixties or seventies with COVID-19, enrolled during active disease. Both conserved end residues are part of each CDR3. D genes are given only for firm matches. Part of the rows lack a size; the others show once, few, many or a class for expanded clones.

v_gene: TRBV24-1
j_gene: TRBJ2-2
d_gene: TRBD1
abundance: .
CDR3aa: CATTTGTGQYSNTGELFF
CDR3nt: TGTGCCACCACCACCGGGACAGGCCAATACTCGAACACCGGGGAGCTGTTTTTT

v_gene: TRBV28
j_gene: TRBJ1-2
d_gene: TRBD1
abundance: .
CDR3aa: CASSSTGARGYTF
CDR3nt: TGTGCCAGCAGCTCGACAGGGGCGAGAGGCTACACCTTC

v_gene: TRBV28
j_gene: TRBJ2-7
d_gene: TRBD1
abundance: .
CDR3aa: CASTLGTGRHEQYF
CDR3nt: TGTGCCAGCACCTTAGGGACAGGGAGACACGAGCAGTACTTC

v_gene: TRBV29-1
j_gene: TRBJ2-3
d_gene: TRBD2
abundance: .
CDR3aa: CSYGPSGGPDTQYF
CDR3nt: TGCAGCTACGGTCCTAGCGGGGGGCCAGATACGCAGTATTTT

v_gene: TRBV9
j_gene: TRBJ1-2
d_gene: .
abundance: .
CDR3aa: CASSVDSGTVSGGYTF
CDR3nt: TGTGCCAGCAGCGTAGATTCAGGCACGGTGTCAGGGGGCTACACCTTC

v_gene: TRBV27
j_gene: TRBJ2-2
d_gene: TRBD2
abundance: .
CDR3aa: CASSATSGIATGELFF
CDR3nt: TGTGCCAGCAGTGCGACTAGCGGGATTGCCACCGGGGAGCTGTTTTTT

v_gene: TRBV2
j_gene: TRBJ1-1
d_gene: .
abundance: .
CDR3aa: CASSGEGRTEAFF
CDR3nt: TGTGCCAGCAGTGGTGAAGGGAGGACTGAAGCTTTCTTT

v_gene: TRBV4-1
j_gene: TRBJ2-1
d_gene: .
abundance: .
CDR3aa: CASSAVYNEQFF
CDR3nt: TGCGCCAGCAGTGCAGTTTACAATGAGCAGTTCTTC

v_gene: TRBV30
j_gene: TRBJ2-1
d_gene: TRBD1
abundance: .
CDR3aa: CAWSVTGRDEQFF
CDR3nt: TGTGCCTGGAGTGTGACAGGGCGCGATGAGCAGTTCTTC

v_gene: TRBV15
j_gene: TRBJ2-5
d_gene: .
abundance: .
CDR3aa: CATSRNGGTQYF
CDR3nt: TGTGCCACCAGCAGAAATGGCGGGACCCAGTACTTC

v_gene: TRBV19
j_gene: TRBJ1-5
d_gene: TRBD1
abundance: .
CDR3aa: CASRLDRVPQPQHF
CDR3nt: TGTGCCAGTAGGTTAGACAGGGTTCCTCAGCCCCAGCATTTT

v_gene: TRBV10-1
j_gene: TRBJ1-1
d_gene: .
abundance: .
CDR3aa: CASGRGEGTEAFF
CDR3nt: TGCGCCAGCGGGAGGGGGGAAGGCACTGAAGCTTTCTTT

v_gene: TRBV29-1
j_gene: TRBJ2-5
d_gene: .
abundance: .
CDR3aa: CRVGAQGGGETQYF
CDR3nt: TGCCGGGTTGGGGCACAGGGGGGGGGAGAGACCCAGTACTTC

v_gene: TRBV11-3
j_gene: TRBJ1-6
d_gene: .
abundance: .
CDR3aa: CASSPGFYFGGHSYNSPLHF
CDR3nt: TGTGCCAGCAGCCCAGGCTTTTATTTTGGGGGCCACTCCTATAATTCACCCCTCCACTTT

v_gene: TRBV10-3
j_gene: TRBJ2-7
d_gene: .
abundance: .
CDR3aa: CAISPTSIEQYF
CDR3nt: TGTGCCATCAGTCCTACTAGCATCGAGCAGTACTTC

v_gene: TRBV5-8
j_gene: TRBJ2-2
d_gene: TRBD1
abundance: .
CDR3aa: CASTRGQGDTGELFF
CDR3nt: TGTGCCAGCACCAGGGGGCAAGGAGACACCGGGGAGCTGTTTTTT

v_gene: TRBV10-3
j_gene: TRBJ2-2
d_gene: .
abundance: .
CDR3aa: CAIRRDTGELFF
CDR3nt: TGTGCCATCAGGAGGGACACCGGGGAGCTGTTTTTT

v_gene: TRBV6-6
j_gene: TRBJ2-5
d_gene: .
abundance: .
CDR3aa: CASRLEETQYF
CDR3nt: TGTGCCAGCAGACTAGAAGAGACCCAGTACTTC

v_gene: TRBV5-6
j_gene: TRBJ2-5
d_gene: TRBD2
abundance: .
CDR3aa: CASSLFWLADQETQYF
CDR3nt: TGTGCCAGCAGCTTGTTTTGGCTAGCGGACCAAGAGACCCAGTACTTC

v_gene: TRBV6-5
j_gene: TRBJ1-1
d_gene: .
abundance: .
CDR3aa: CASSPDRVNTEAFF
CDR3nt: TGTGCCAGCAGCCCCGACCGGGTGAACACTGAAGCTTTCTTT

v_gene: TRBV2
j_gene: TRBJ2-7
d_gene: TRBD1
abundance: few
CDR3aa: CASKVGTGSSYEQYF
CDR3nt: TGTGCCAGCAAAGTAGGGACAGGGAGCTCCTACGAGCAGTACTTC

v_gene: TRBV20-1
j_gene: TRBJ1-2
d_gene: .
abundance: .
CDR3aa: CSASWAGPPNYGYTF
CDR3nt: TGCAGTGCTAGTTGGGCAGGCCCACCCAACTATGGCTACACCTTC

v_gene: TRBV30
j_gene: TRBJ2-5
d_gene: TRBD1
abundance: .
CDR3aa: CAWGQGSAETQYF
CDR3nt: TGTGCCTGGGGACAGGGGTCTGCAGAGACCCAGTACTTC

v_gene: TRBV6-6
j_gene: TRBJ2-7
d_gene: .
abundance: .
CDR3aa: CASRQGTYEQYF
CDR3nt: TGTGCCAGCAGGCAGGGGACCTACGAGCAGTACTTC

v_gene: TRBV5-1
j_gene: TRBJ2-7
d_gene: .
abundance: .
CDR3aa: CASSLGGPYYEQYF
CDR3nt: TGCGCCAGCAGCTTGGGAGGCCCGTACTACGAGCAGTACTTC

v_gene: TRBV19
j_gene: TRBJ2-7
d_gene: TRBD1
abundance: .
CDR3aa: CASSPGTVYEQYF
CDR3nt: TGTGCCAGTAGTCCCGGGACAGTCTACGAGCAGTACTTC

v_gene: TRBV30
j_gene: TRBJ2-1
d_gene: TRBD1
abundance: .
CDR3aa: CAWNTGTGANEQFF
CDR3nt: TGTGCCTGGAACACCGGGACAGGGGCCAATGAGCAGTTCTTC

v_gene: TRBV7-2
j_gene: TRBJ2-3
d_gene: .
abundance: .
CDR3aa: CASSFLSGGPQYF
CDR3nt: TGTGCCAGCAGCTTCTTATCCGGTGGTCCGCAGTATTTT

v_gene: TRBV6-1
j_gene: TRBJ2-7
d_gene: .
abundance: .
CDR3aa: CASSDAGLYEQYF
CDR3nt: TGTGCCAGCAGTGACGCGGGCCTCTACGAGCAGTACTTC

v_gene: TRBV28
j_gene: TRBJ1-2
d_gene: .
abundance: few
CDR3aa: CASNRVKANYTF
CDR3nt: TGTGCCAGCAACCGGGTCAAAGCGAACTACACCTTC

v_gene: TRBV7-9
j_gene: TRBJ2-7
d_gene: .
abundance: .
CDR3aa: CASSVDKSTYEQYF
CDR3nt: TGTGCCAGCAGCGTAGACAAGTCAACCTACGAGCAGTACTTC

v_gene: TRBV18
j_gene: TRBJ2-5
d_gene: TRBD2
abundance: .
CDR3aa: CASSPRRTSGGETQYF
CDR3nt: TGTGCCAGCTCACCACGTAGGACTAGCGGGGGAGAGACCCAGTACTTC

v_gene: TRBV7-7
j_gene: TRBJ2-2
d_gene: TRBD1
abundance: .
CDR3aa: CASRSGQAANTGELFF
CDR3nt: TGTGCCAGCAGGTCCGGACAGGCCGCGAACACCGGGGAGCTGTTTTTT

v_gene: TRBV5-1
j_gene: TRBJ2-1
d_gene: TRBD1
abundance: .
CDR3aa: CASSSDRAYNEQFF
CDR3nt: TGCGCCAGCTCTTCGGACAGGGCCTACAATGAGCAGTTCTTC

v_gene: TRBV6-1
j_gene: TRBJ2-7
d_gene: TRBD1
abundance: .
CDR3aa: CASSETGTGGYEQYF
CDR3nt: TGTGCCAGCAGTGAAACTGGGACAGGGGGCTACGAGCAGTACTTC

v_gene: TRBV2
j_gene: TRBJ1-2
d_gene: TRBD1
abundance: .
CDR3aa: CASSPQTGEGLGYTF
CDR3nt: TGTGCCAGCAGTCCCCAGACAGGGGAAGGTCTTGGCTACACCTTC